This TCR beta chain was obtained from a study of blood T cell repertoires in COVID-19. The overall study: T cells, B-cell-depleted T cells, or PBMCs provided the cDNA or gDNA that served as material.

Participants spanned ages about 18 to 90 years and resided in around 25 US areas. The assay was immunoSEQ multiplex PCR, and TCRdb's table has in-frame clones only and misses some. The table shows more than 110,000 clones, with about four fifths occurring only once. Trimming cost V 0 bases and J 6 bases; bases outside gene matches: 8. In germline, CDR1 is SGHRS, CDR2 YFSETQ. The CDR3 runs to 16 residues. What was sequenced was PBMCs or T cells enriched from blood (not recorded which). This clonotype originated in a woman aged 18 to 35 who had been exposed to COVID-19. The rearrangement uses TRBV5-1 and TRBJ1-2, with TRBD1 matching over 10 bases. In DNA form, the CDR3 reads TGCGCCAGCAGCTTGGTAGGACCGACAGGGGGCGATGGCTACACCTTC. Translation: CASSLVGPTGGDGYTF.